Below, one T cell receptor (beta chain) is given with its context. The antigen is not known. Replicate sorted-subset PCRs were loaded with around 220 ng DNA, approximately 31,000 T cell genomes. Here immunoSEQ multiplex PCR was the method, and the copy in TCRdb shows in-frame clones only, minus some. Of 2 million to 2.5 million clones in the sample, roughly 93% were seen once. These data originate in a study of shared clonotypes between healthy human individuals. The overall study: With ages of 18 to 49, the donors were a couple of women and a few men. Each donor had three CD4 naive, three CD4 memory, two CD8 naive and one CD8 memory plate. Study-wide findings and caveats: Blood was the only sampled material, and tissue repertoires likely differ.

Source material: naive CD4+ T cells from PBMCs. Indicated subset: CD45RA+ positively selected. This receptor was taken from a man aged 18 to 30 in good health. Some clones in this sample may be carry-over from other donors' samples.

The CDR3 here is CASSRGRRGDTQYF. The CDR3 DNA is TGCGCCAGCAGTAGGGGAAGGAGGGGAGATACGCAGTATTTT. The J gene is TRBJ2-3, the V gene TRBV10-1, with D tentatively TRBD2 (6 bases). CDR3 size: 14 residues. With 5 bases removed from V and 5 bases from J, the gap between germline ends came to 14 bases. Germline V gene sequence: CDR1 WNHNN, CDR2 SYGVQD (reference sequence).